These 11 T cell receptor beta chains were sequenced from one sample in a study of cytomegalovirus exposure and HLA in healthy donors. A multiplex PCR was run with 60 Vbeta primers and 13 Jbeta primers. Libraries were prepared by immunoSEQ multiplex PCR; TCRdb keeps only in-frame clonotypes and omits some of them. The sample records 100,000 or so clones, over 9.5% being singletons. Input material: PBMCs. The receptors were sampled from a middle-aged man in good health and CMV-seropositive.

This clone turned up a few times. V and J are TRBV5-1 and TRBJ1-2; D call uncertain. Germline assignment: CDR1 SGHRS and CDR2 YFSETQ. Trimming removed 0 bases at V and 4 bases at J, with 10 bases between. The CDR3 has 14 residues. The CDR3 coding sequence is TGCGCCAGCAGCTTGGATTCACCGCGCTATGGCTACACCTTC. This gives the protein CASSLDSPRYGYTF.

The V call is TRBV5-1, the J call TRBJ2-4, with 8 bases identical to TRBD2. V gave up 4 bases and J gave up 9 bases; unmatched junction bases: 9. The CDR3 extends over 14 amino acids. CDR1 and CDR2 from the germline V gene are SGHRS and YFSETQ. The CDR3 region is CASSEGPSGGIQYF. As DNA, the CDR3 is TGCGCCAGCAGCGAGGGCCCGAGCGGGGGCATTCAGTACTTC.

The chain uses TRBV28 and TRBJ2-1; 9 nucleotides agree with TRBD2. The V gene's germline CDR1 is MDHEN and CDR2 SYDVKM. This CDR3 contains 16 residues. Trimming removed 5 bases from V and 9 bases from J; junction bases left unmatched: 14. In nucleotides, the CDR3 is TGTGCCAGCAGTCCCACCCAGGGCGGGAGGGTCACTGAGCAGTTCTTC. Translated, it gives CASSPTQGGRVTEQFF.

This clone was found a few times. This chain joins TRBV15 and TRBJ2-7; 9 bases are shared with TRBD1. Germline CDR1 reads LNHNV; CDR2 reads YYDKDF (reference sequence). The CDR3 has 16 amino acids. V was clipped by 4 bases and J by 3 bases; unmatched bases: 10. CDR3 sequence (DNA): TGTGCCACCAGCAACTCCGGGACAGGGCATGTCTACGAGCAGTACTTC. It encodes CATSNSGTGHVYEQYF. Drawing the rest from reference TRBV15 and TRBJ2-7, the complete variable domain is DAMVIQNPRYQVTQFGKPVTLSCSQTLNHNVMYWYQQKSSQAPKLLFHYYDKDFNNEADTPDNFQSRRPNTSFCFLDIRSPGLGDTAMYLCATSNSGTGHVYEQYFGPGTRLTVT.

The V gene is TRBV5-1, the J gene TRBJ2-1; 12 positions match TRBD2. Germline loops: CDR1 SGHRS, CDR2 YFSETQ. The trim removed 5 bases at V and 7 bases at J, leaving 7 bases unmatched. The CDR3 consists of 15 residues. The CDR3 nucleotides read TGCGCCAGCAGTCTGAGACTAGCGGGAGTAAATGAGCAGTTCTTC. Translated: CASSLRLAGVNEQFF.

The chain uses TRBV6-5 and TRBJ2-5; 15 positions match TRBD2. Germline V lookup: CDR1 MNHEY, CDR2 SVGAGI. Losses at the gene ends were 4 bases for V and 4 bases for J; bases not matched to a gene: 4. CDR3 length: 16 residues. CDR3: CASSLGLAGGAETQYF. The CDR3 DNA reads as TGTGCCAGCAGTTTGGGACTAGCGGGAGGTGCAGAGACCCAGTACTTC.

The chain links TRBV7-2 to TRBJ2-5; unclear D gene. Germline loops: CDR1 SGHTA, CDR2 FQGNSA. V dropped 4 bases and J dropped 3 bases, with 9 bases sitting between them. This CDR3 has 13 amino acids. In nucleotides, the CDR3 is TGTGCCAGCAGCTGGGCACAGAAAGAGACCCAGTACTTC. This translates into CASSWAQKETQYF.

The chain links TRBV9 to TRBJ1-3, with TRBD1 as a possible D gene (5 bases). The CDR3 has 16 residues. Germline lookup yields CDR1 SGDLS and CDR2 YYNGEE. Deletions cut 4 bases from V and 0 bases from J, with 14 bases between. CDR3 nucleotide sequence: TGTGCCAGCAGCTTCCACACAGGCGGCTCTGGAAACACCATATATTTT. Translating gives CASSFHTGGSGNTIYF. The full variable domain, with the rest looked up from reference TRBV9 and TRBJ1-3, is DSGVTQTPKHLITATGQRVTLRCSPRSGDLSVYWYQQSLDQGLQFLIQYYNGEERAKGNILERFSAQQFPDLHSELNLSSLELGDSALYFCASSFHTGGSGNTIYFGEGSWLTVV.

This clone was picked up a small number of times. The rearrangement joins TRBV5-1 to TRBJ2-3; TRBD2 matches at 12 bases. CDR3 length: 17 amino acids. With 2 bases clipped from V and 10 bases from J, the junction kept 14 bases outside the gene matches. The V gene's germline CDR1 is SGHRS and CDR2 YFSETQ. DNA of the CDR3: TGCGCCAGCAGCTTCTACGGGACAGGGACTAGCGGGTTAGCGCAGTATTTT. It specifies CASSFYGTGTSGLAQYF.

This rearrangement joins TRBV2 to TRBJ2-5; a weak D match, TRBD1 (6 bases). This CDR3 contains 12 residues. V shed 4 bases and J shed 5 bases, with 8 bases lying between them. Per the germline V gene, CDR1 is SNHLY and CDR2 is FYNNEI. The CDR3 sequence: CASSGDNETQYF. The CDR3 DNA reads as TGTGCCAGCAGTGGGGACAACGAGACCCAGTACTTC.

The chain has TRBV19 and TRBJ2-2; D may be TRBD1 (6 bases). V was cut by 5 bases and J by 4 bases, with 11 bases left in between. The CDR3 totals 14 residues. Germline CDR1 is LNHDA and CDR2 is SQIVND (reference sequence). The DNA for the CDR3 is TGTGCCAGTAGTGAGCAGGGGCGCACCGGGGAGCTGTTTTTT. The encoded protein is CASSEQGRTGELFF. The complete variable domain, with remaining parts taken from reference TRBV19 and TRBJ2-2, reads DGGITQSPKYLFRKEGQNVTLSCEQNLNHDAMYWYRQDPGQGLRLIYYSQIVNDFQKGDIAEGYSVSREKKESFPLTVTSAQKNPTAFYLCASSEQGRTGELFFGEGSRLTVL.